Below, 25 T cell receptor beta chains from the same sample are listed, as sequenced in a study of early T cells in non-severe SARS-CoV-2 infection. From the 5' RACE reads, TCRdb called clonotypes with MiXCR, one entry per CDR3 protein. The sample lists around 40,000 distinct CDR3 sequences; 5.5% to 7.5% were seen once. Sequencing was carried out using whole blood. These receptors were collected from an adult who was a healthcare worker with PCR-confirmed SARS-CoV-2 infection or an uninfected control (not recorded which).

This clonotype was found many times. V usage is TRBV5-4 and J usage is TRBJ2-1; 10 nucleotides match TRBD2. This CDR3 region has 15 residues. J was trimmed by 7 bases and V by 4 bases; bases with no gene match: 8. Germline V lookup: CDR1 SGHNT, CDR2 YYREEE (reference sequence). The CDR3 reads CASSPKREGRNEQFF. CDR3 nucleotide sequence: TGTGCCAGCAGCCCTAAGCGGGAGGGCCGTAATGAGCAGTTCTTC.

The chain links TRBV7-3 to TRBJ2-1; a possible D gene is TRBD1 (6 bases). Looked up from germline, CDR1 is SGHTA and CDR2 is FQGTGA. The germline V and J ends were trimmed by 8 bases and 4 bases, with 18 bases remaining between them. The CDR3 covers 15 residues. For the CDR3, the DNA is TGTGCCAGCTCGATCTCCGGGACACAATACAATGAGCAGTTCTTC. Translated, it gives CASSISGTQYNEQFF. Based on the CDR3 plus reference TRBV7-3 and TRBJ2-1, the full variable domain is GAGVSQTPSNKVTEKGKYVELRCDPISGHTALYWYRQSLGQGPEFLIYFQGTGAADDSGLPNDRFFAVRPEGSVSTLKIQRTERGDSAVYLCASSISGTQYNEQFFGPGTRLTVL.

The V and J genes are TRBV5-6 and TRBJ2-5; no definite D call. This CDR3 is built from 12 residues. CDR1 is SGHDT and CDR2 is YYEEEE in the germline V gene. Trimming cost V 4 bases and J 2 bases, with 6 bases left between them. The CDR3 nucleotides read TGTGCCAGCAGCACGCTGCAAGAGACCCAGTACTTC. It translates to CASSTLQETQYF.

This clonotype has more than one count but fewer than ten. The V call is TRBV6-1, the J call TRBJ1-4; the D gene is possibly TRBD1 (6 bases). Germline loops: CDR1 MNHNS, CDR2 SASEGT. The CDR3 has 14 residues. The V gene lost 6 bases and the J gene lost 9 bases, with 17 bases spanning the gap. The CDR3, as DNA: TGTGCCAGCAGAGCCGACCAGGGGAGGAAAAAACTGTTTTTT. Translated: CASRADQGRKKLFF.

The table lists this clonotype with many counts. V usage is TRBV5-1 and J usage is TRBJ2-7, with 10 bases identical to TRBD1. The ends lost 3 bases at V and 5 bases at J; junction bases unmatched: 5. The CDR3 has 14 residues. Germline V gives CDR1 SGHRS, CDR2 YFSETQ. In nucleotides, the CDR3 is TGCGCCAGCAGCTATGGACAGGGGGAACACGAGCAGTACTTC. It codes for CASSYGQGEHEQYF. Complete variable domain (other parts from reference TRBV5-1 and TRBJ2-7): KAGVTQTPRYLIKTRGQQVTLSCSPISGHRSVSWYQQTPGQGLQFLFEYFSETQRNKGNFPGRFSGRQFSNSRSEMNVSTLELGDSALYLCASSYGQGEHEQYFGPGTRLTVT.

This clonotype occurred many times. Here the CDR3 reads CASSDTSGADTQYF. CDR3 nucleotide sequence: TGTGCCAGCAGCGACACTAGCGGAGCAGATACGCAGTATTTT. The chain links TRBV7-7 to TRBJ2-3; TRBD2 aligns across 8 bases. V trimming: 5 bases; J trimming: 4 bases; junction bases outside the gene matches: 5. CDR3 size: 14 residues. Germline CDR1 and CDR2: SSHAT and FNYEAQ (reference sequence). Filled out from reference TRBV7-7 and TRBJ2-3, the complete variable domain reads GAGVSQSPRYKVTKRGQDVTLRCDPISSHATLYWYQQALGQGPEFLTYFNYEAQPDKSGLPSDRFSAERPEGSISTLTIQRTEQRDSAMYRCASSDTSGADTQYFGPGTRLTVL.

A few counts support this clonotype. This chain uses TRBV7-9 with TRBJ2-1; D uncertain. Germline V CDR1 and CDR2: SEHNR, FQNEAQ (reference sequence). Trimming removed 2 bases from V and 9 bases from J, with 17 bases in between. This CDR3 spans 15 amino acids. CDR3 DNA: TGTGCCAGCAGCTTATCGTTCGGCCGCTTTTCTGAGCAGTTCTTC. It codes for CASSLSFGRFSEQFF.

The V and J genes are TRBV4-3 and TRBJ2-3; TRBD2 agrees at 7 bases. The CDR3 has 15 amino acids. The junction had 6 bases not matched to a gene; V was cut back by 0 bases and J by 6 bases. The germline CDR1 and CDR2 sequences are LGHNA and YSLEER. The CDR3 here is CASSQDPTSSDTQYF. The CDR3 DNA reads TGCGCCAGCAGCCAAGATCCGACTAGCAGCGATACGCAGTATTTT.

This clonotype was seen ten or more times. This sequence joins TRBV5-4 and TRBJ1-1; D might be TRBD1 (5 bases). V was shortened by 4 bases and J by 0 bases, with 13 bases between the two germline ends. CDR3 length: 15 residues. Per the germline V gene, CDR1 is SGHNT and CDR2 is YYREEE (reference sequence). CDR3 DNA: TGTGCCAGCAGCGCATCCCAGGGATTGAACACTGAAGCTTTCTTT. Its protein product is CASSASQGLNTEAFF.

This clonotype was picked up many times. This chain links TRBV14 with TRBJ2-7; 8 nucleotides line up with TRBD1. This CDR3 spans 13 amino acids. Germline CDR1 SGHDN, CDR2 FVKESK. V shed 4 bases, J shed 2 bases, and the junction held 1 base outside the gene matches. Written as DNA, the CDR3 is TGTGCCAGCAGCCGGGACAGGACCTACGAGCAGTACTTC. Its translation is CASSRDRTYEQYF.

This clonotype has a handful of counts. The rearrangement uses TRBV29-1 and TRBJ2-1, with 9 bases lining up with TRBD2. V was pared by 3 bases and J by 2 bases, with 5 bases of the junction left unmatched. Looked up from germline, CDR1 is SQVTM and CDR2 is ANQGSEA. The CDR3 has 15 amino acids. In DNA, the CDR3 is TGCAGCGTTGATGCTGCGGGAGGGACCTACAATGAGCAGTTCTTC. Residues: CSVDAAGGTYNEQFF.

This clonotype was detected only a few times. CDR3 sequence: CASSEVGDSGELFF. For the CDR3, the DNA is TGTGCCAGCAGTGAGGTCGGGGACTCCGGGGAGCTGTTTTTT. The chain combines TRBV6-4 with TRBJ2-2, with D perhaps matching TRBD2 (6 bases). Germline loops: CDR1 MRHNA, CDR2 SNTAGT. The CDR3 covers 14 residues. The V end was cut by 3 bases, the J end by 6 bases, with 11 bases between.

Ten or more counts support this clonotype. V and J are TRBV7-9 and TRBJ2-1; D is undetermined. CDR1 is SEHNR, CDR2 FQNEAQ, per germline (reference sequence). V was cut by 7 bases and J by 7 bases, with 11 bases left in between. The CDR3 spans 12 residues. DNA for the CDR3: TGTGCCAGCACCAACCCTGGGAATGAGCAGTTCTTC. Its protein product is CASTNPGNEQFF.

This clonotype was counted ten times or more. The genes are TRBV6-5 and TRBJ2-1; 8 bases line up with TRBD2. Germline V gene lookup returns CDR1 MNHEY and CDR2 SVGAGI. V lost 5 bases, J lost 3 bases, and 3 bases stayed unmatched. CDR3 length: 14 amino acids. CDR3 in amino acids: CASSTGLGYNEQFF. In DNA form, the CDR3 reads TGTGCCAGCAGTACGGGACTAGGCTACAATGAGCAGTTCTTC.

This clonotype occurred many times. The chain carries TRBV29-1 and TRBJ2-1; no clear D. With 4 bases removed from V and 7 bases from J, the gap between germline ends came to 8 bases. Per germline, CDR1 SQVTM and CDR2 ANQGSEA. The CDR3 is 11 residues long. For the CDR3, the DNA is TGCAGCGTTGCCCTCGTTAATGAGCAGTTCTTC. The encoded protein is CSVALVNEQFF.

This clonotype was counted a few times. The chain joins TRBV5-4 to TRBJ1-1; a possible D gene is TRBD1 (5 bases). CDR3 length: 14 amino acids. Per germline, CDR1 SGHNT and CDR2 YYREEE (reference sequence). V lost 2 bases and J lost 1, with 9 bases in between. The CDR3 sequence: CASSLDSWNTEAFF. In DNA form, the CDR3 reads TGTGCCAGCAGCTTAGACAGCTGGAACACTGAAGCTTTCTTT.

This clonotype was seen at least ten times. This chain uses TRBV20-1 with TRBJ2-7; the D gene is possibly TRBD2 (6 bases). The germline gives CDR1 DFQATT, CDR2 SNEGSKA (reference sequence). This CDR3 is built from 13 residues. Trimming removed 6 bases at V and 2 bases at J, with 14 bases between. CDR3 region: CSASRDFPYEQYF. The CDR3 DNA is TGCAGTGCAAGCCGGGACTTTCCCTACGAGCAGTACTTC.

This clonotype has at least ten counts. The chain carries TRBV5-5 and TRBJ2-7; 8 bases agree with TRBD1. Germline V lookup: CDR1 SGHKS, CDR2 YYEKEE (reference sequence). The CDR3 contains 16 residues. V dropped 6 bases and J dropped 0; count of bases not matched to a gene: 11. Written as DNA, the CDR3 is TGTGCCAGCAACGAAGTTCCGGGACAGGCCTCCTACGAGCAGTACTTC. Protein sequence: CASNEVPGQASYEQYF. Variable domain in full (rest from reference TRBV5-5 and TRBJ2-7): DAGVTQSPTHLIKTRGQQVTLRCSPISGHKSVSWYQQVLGQGPQFIFQYYEKEERGRGNFPDRFSARQFPNYSSELNVNALLLGDSALYLCASNEVPGQASYEQYFGPGTRLTVT.

This clonotype was recorded a few times. The chain couples TRBV12-3 or TRBV12-4 to TRBJ2-1; 8 bases map to TRBD2. This CDR3 contains 14 residues. V was pared by 5 bases and J by 7 bases, with 7 bases of the junction left unmatched. In DNA, the CDR3 is TGTGCCAGCAGTCGGACCGGGAGGGGTAATGAGCAGTTCTTC. This sequence encodes CASSRTGRGNEQFF.

This clonotype was seen repeatedly, ten times or more. The chain recombines TRBV19 with TRBJ2-5; 14 nucleotides align to TRBD2. V was clipped by 4 bases and J by 4 bases; unmatched bases: 2. CDR1 LNHDA and CDR2 SQIVND come from the germline V gene (reference sequence). The CDR3 is 15 residues long. DNA of the CDR3: TGTGCCAGTAGTAGGGGGACTAGCGGGAGAGAGACCCAGTACTTC. It is translated as CASSRGTSGRETQYF.

This clonotype was picked up a small number of times. The chain combines TRBV12-3 or TRBV12-4 with TRBJ2-6; a weak D match, TRBD2 (6 bases). Trimming pared 7 bases from V and 0 bases from J, leaving 10 bases between. The CDR3 extends over 15 amino acids. The CDR3 loop reads CASTRGLSGANVLTF. The CDR3 region has the DNA TGTGCCAGCACCCGGGGACTCTCTGGGGCCAACGTCCTGACTTTC.

The chain couples TRBV27 to TRBJ1-1; D remains ambiguous. V lost 4 bases, J lost 8 bases, and 11 bases lay in between. The CDR3 covers 12 residues. Germline CDR1 MNHEY, CDR2 SMNVEV (reference sequence). The CDR3 region is CASSSLPGEAFF. The CDR3 nucleotides read TGTGCCAGCAGTTCGCTACCTGGGGAAGCTTTCTTT.

This clonotype was picked up many times. The chain couples TRBV7-8 to TRBJ2-1; maybe TRBD1 (6 bases). CDR1 is SGHVS and CDR2 is FQNEAQ in the germline V gene. Trimming removed 5 bases from V and 2 bases from J, with 16 bases in between. The CDR3 sequence is 16 residues long. Here the CDR3 reads CASSPQGRPTYNEQFF. CDR3 nucleotides: TGTGCCAGCAGCCCCCAGGGGCGGCCTACCTACAATGAGCAGTTCTTC. Full variable domain (missing parts from reference TRBV7-8 and TRBJ2-1): GAGVSQSPRYKVAKRGQDVALRCDPISGHVSLFWYQQALGQGPEFLTYFQNEAQLDKSGLPSDRFFAERPEGSVSTLKIQRTQQEDSAVYLCASSPQGRPTYNEQFFGPGTRLTVL.

This clonotype was observed many times. Here the CDR3 reads CASGRSDTQYF. The CDR3, as DNA: TGTGCCAGCGGACGGTCGGATACGCAGTATTTT. The J gene is TRBJ2-3, the V gene TRBV2, with D uncertain. From germline, CDR1 is SNHLY and CDR2 FYNNEI. Trimming removed 8 bases at V and 6 bases at J, with 9 bases between. This CDR3 comprises 11 residues.

A few counts support this clonotype. The chain combines TRBV11-2 with TRBJ2-5; no clear D gene. There are 11 residues in the CDR3. V was pared by 1 base and J by 7 bases, with 4 bases between. Germline-derived CDR1 and CDR2 are SGHAT and FQNNGV. DNA of the CDR3: TGTGCCAGCAGCTTAGCCGGGACCCAGTACTTC. Translation gives CASSLAGTQYF. The complete variable domain, with remaining parts taken from reference TRBV11-2 and TRBJ2-5, reads EAGVAQSPRYKIIEKRQSVAFWCNPISGHATLYWYQQILGQGPKLLIQFQNNGVVDDSQLPKDRFSAERLKGVDSTLKIQPAKLEDSAVYLCASSLAGTQYFGPGTRLLVL.